This TCR beta chain is from a study of tumor and adjacent non-tumor tissue in lung cancer. Study at large: Samples averaged about 4.2 million productive TCRbeta reads each.

RNA was extracted from bulk tissue without any cell sorting. Germline-derived CDR1 and CDR2 are SGHNT and YYREEE (reference sequence). CDR3 size: 14 residues. About this clonotype: One junction end disagrees with the germline gene, perhaps due to a read error.

Three rounds of nested PCR, following a modified ARM-PCR protocol, produced the TCRbeta library. A single record per CDR3 protein comes from TCRdb applying MiXCR to the multiplex PCR reads. The table has approximately 79,000 distinct CDR3 sequences, 72% seen once. This receptor was taken from a woman in her 40s with non-small cell lung cancer. Sample: lung tumor tissue. The rearrangement joins TRBV5-4 to TRBJ2-5; D gene unclear. The CDR3 loop is CASSPQESQETQYF. CDR3 coding DNA: TGTGCCAGCAGCCCCCAGGAGTCTCAAGAGACTCAGTACTTC.